This TCR beta chain stems from a study of regulatory T cells in long-lasting Graves disease. Study-level points and caveats: Persistent patients shared more public clonotypes (under 3,000) than newly diagnosed patients (about 940).

As for this clonotype: Its cognate antigen is unknown.

Time point described: persistent/refractory GD, antithyroid drugs over 5 years with positive TRAb. Construction of the TCR library relied on RNA isolated from PBMCs. Blood from the periphery, 8 to 9.5 milliliters in all, was drawn into EDTA tubes. iRepertoire HTBI primers and Arm-PCR of CDR3 regions built TCR beta libraries. One entry per CDR3 protein results from TCRdb running MiXCR on the multiplex PCR reads. Here the sample spans 400,000 to 500,000 distinct CDR3 sequences, roughly 21% being singletons. The source was peripheral blood mononuclear cells (PBMCs), collected when the disease was refractory, from a patient treated with antithyroid drugs. The TCR sequence derives from a female donor with Graves disease.

CDR3 sequence reads: CASSQNGKETQYF. The CDR3 coding sequence is TGTGCCAGCAGCCAAAATGGAAAAGAGACCCAGTACTTC. The chain uses TRBV7-9 and TRBJ2-5; D ambiguous. CDR1 is SEHNR and CDR2 is FQNEAQ in the germline V gene (reference sequence). This CDR3 is 13 amino acids long. The germline V and J ends were trimmed by 5 bases and 3 bases, with 10 bases remaining between them.